These 18 T cell receptor beta chains share one sample of origin, sequenced in a study of OX40 agonist ivuxolimab in advanced cancers. TCRdb's copy holds only in-frame clones and misses some; the assay was immunoSEQ multiplex PCR. The sample contains more than 80,000 clones, roughly 90% of which appear only once. This material consisted of CD4+ or CD8+ T cells sorted from blood, taken in a trial of the OX40 agonist ivuxolimab. All receptors derive from an adult with an advanced solid tumor such as melanoma, head and neck, liver or kidney cancer.

CDR3 loop: CASSQGQGRDYGYTF. Here the CDR3 DNA reads TGCGCCAGCAGCCAAGGACAGGGGCGGGACTATGGCTACACCTTC. The chain is built from TRBV4-3 and TRBJ1-2, with 8 nucleotides matching TRBD1. The germline V gene has CDR1 LGHNA and CDR2 YSLEER. J lost 3 bases, V lost 1 base, and 4 bases had no gene match. This CDR3 contains 15 residues.

The genes are TRBV7-3 and TRBJ2-5; 13 positions agree with TRBD2. The CDR3 extends over 15 amino acids. CDR1 is SGHTA, CDR2 FQGTGA, per germline. Unmatched junction bases numbered 7, after V lost 5 bases and J lost 7 bases. The CDR3 DNA follows: TGTGCCAGCAGCATGGGACTAGCGGGGAGAGGGACCCAGTACTTC. Its translation is CASSMGLAGRGTQYF.

The chain carries TRBV7-9 and TRBJ1-2; 9 bases match TRBD1. This CDR3 contains 16 residues. Germline trimming cut 5 bases from V and 2 bases from J; bases unmatched to any gene: 9. The germline V gene encodes CDR1 SEHNR and CDR2 FQNEAQ (reference sequence). CDR3 DNA: TGTGCCAGCAGCCTATTAGGAGGGACAGGGAACTATGGCTACACCTTC. It is translated as CASSLLGGTGNYGYTF. Full variable domain (remainder filled in from reference TRBV7-9 and TRBJ1-2): DTGVSQNPRHKITKRGQNVTFRCDPISEHNRLYWYRQTLGQGPEFLTYFQNEAQLEKSRLLSDRFSAERPKGSFSTLEIQRTEQGDSAMYLCASSLLGGTGNYGYTFGSGTRLTVV.

The gene calls are TRBV5-1 and TRBJ2-7; 11 bases line up with TRBD2. Germline CDR1 and CDR2: SGHRS and YFSETQ. CDR3 length: 14 residues. After removal of 4 bases from V and 9 bases from J, the junction contained 9 bases not matched to a gene. The CDR3 protein is CASSLTSGRSGQYF. The CDR3 DNA reads TGCGCCAGCAGCCTCACTAGCGGGAGAAGCGGGCAGTACTTC.

The rearrangement links TRBV5-1 to TRBJ2-1; perhaps TRBD1 as D (6 bases). V was shortened by 2 bases and J by 4 bases, with 10 bases between the two germline ends. The CDR3 is 14 residues long. CDR1 is SGHRS, CDR2 YFSETQ, per germline. The CDR3 nucleotides read TGCGCCAGCAGCTTACAGGGAACATACAATGAGCAGTTCTTC. It is translated as CASSLQGTYNEQFF.

The CDR3 DNA reads as TGTGCCAGCAGCTCCCTAGACGTCCAGTACTTC. This gives the protein CASSSLDVQYF. The V gene is TRBV7-9, the J gene TRBJ2-5; no clear D gene. Germline V gene lookup returns CDR1 SEHNR and CDR2 FQNEAQ (reference sequence). The V and J ends lost 4 bases and 10 bases respectively, with 10 bases between them. The CDR3 length is 11 residues. Full variable domain (outside the CDR3, taken from reference TRBV7-9 and TRBJ2-5): DTGVSQNPRHKITKRGQNVTFRCDPISEHNRLYWYRQTLGQGPEFLTYFQNEAQLEKSRLLSDRFSAERPKGSFSTLEIQRTEQGDSAMYLCASSSLDVQYFGPGTRLLVL.

The chain has TRBV4-2 and TRBJ1-2; TRBD1 agrees at 8 bases. Germline loops: CDR1 LGHNA, CDR2 YNFKEQ. CDR3 length: 13 amino acids. Losses at the gene ends were 4 bases for V and 4 bases for J; bases not matched to a gene: 2. Here the CDR3 reads CASSPQGAYGYTF. CDR3 sequence (DNA): TGTGCCAGCAGCCCGCAGGGGGCCTATGGCTACACCTTC.

V and J are TRBV6-5 and TRBJ2-7; 8 positions match TRBD1. The germline gives CDR1 MNHEY, CDR2 SVGAGI. The CDR3 sequence is 13 residues long. Germline trimming cut 5 bases from V and 4 bases from J; bases unmatched to any gene: 4. CDR3 sequence (DNA): TGTGCCAGCAGTCGCGGACAGGGTTACGAGCAGTACTTC. Its translation is CASSRGQGYEQYF.

This sequence joins TRBV5-5 and TRBJ2-5; D remains ambiguous. The CDR3 loop spans 11 amino acids. Trimming removed 5 bases from V and 2 bases from J, with 4 bases in between. Per the germline V gene, CDR1 is SGHKS and CDR2 is YYEKEE (reference sequence). The chain's CDR3 is CASRGQETQYF. The CDR3 bases are TGTGCCAGCAGAGGTCAAGAGACCCAGTACTTC. Complete variable domain (other parts from reference TRBV5-5 and TRBJ2-5): DAGVTQSPTHLIKTRGQQVTLRCSPISGHKSVSWYQQVLGQGPQFIFQYYEKEERGRGNFPDRFSARQFPNYSSELNVNALLLGDSALYLCASRGQETQYFGPGTRLLVL.

The V and J genes are TRBV28 and TRBJ1-5; 7 bases agree with TRBD1. V shed 1 base and J 6 bases; nucleotides not matched to a gene: 6. The CDR3 is made up of 15 amino acids. The germline CDR1 and CDR2 sequences are MDHEN and SYDVKM. The CDR3 nucleotides read TGTGCCAGCAGTTTATCCCAGGGGGGGGTTCAGCCCCAGCATTTT. It translates to CASSLSQGGVQPQHF.

This clone was seen just once. The rearrangement uses TRBV7-9 and TRBJ2-2, with TRBD1 as a possible D gene (5 bases). This CDR3 comprises 16 residues. Trimming shortened V by 3 bases and J by 1 base, and 12 bases separated the two germline ends. Germline lookup yields CDR1 SEHNR and CDR2 FQNEAQ (reference sequence). CDR3 sequence: CASSLGRTENTGELFF. The DNA of the CDR3 is TGTGCCAGCAGCTTGGGGCGGACCGAGAACACCGGGGAGCTGTTTTTT.

This chain uses TRBV9 with TRBJ2-7; 11 positions agree with TRBD2. Germline CDR1 SGDLS, CDR2 YYNGEE. Trimming cost V 0 bases and J 3 bases; bases outside gene matches: 5. The CDR3 extends over 16 amino acids. The CDR3 DNA follows: TGTGCCAGCAGCGTAGGGACTAGCGGGCTTGGCTACGAGCAGTACTTC. Protein: CASSVGTSGLGYEQYF.

The rearrangement links TRBV4-1 to TRBJ2-5, with 7 bases aligning to TRBD2. J was trimmed by 5 bases and V by 1 base; bases with no gene match: 13. The CDR3 consists of 17 residues. In germline, CDR1 is MGHRA, CDR2 YSYEKL. DNA of the CDR3: TGCGCCAGCAGCCAAGGTCATAGGCTAGCGGAGGGGGAGACCCAGTACTTC. It is translated as CASSQGHRLAEGETQYF.

The J gene is TRBJ2-2, the V gene TRBV5-4; weak D call: TRBD1 (7 bases). The germline V gene has CDR1 SGHNT and CDR2 YYREEE (reference sequence). The CDR3 runs 16 residues. The V end lost 5 bases, the J end lost 0 bases, and 14 bases lay between the germline ends. CDR3 DNA sequence: TGTGCCAGCAGTGAAGGAGGGGGCGCGAACACCGGGGAGCTGTTTTTT. Translated: CASSEGGGANTGELFF.

V usage is TRBV18 and J usage is TRBJ2-1; no clear D gene. Trimming stripped 4 bases from V and 8 bases from J, with 12 bases between. Germline loops: CDR1 KGHSH, CDR2 LQKENI. The CDR3 runs to 13 residues. The CDR3 loop reads CASSQRTDDEQFF. For the CDR3, the DNA is TGTGCCAGCTCACAACGGACCGACGATGAGCAGTTCTTC.

J is TRBJ2-4 and V is TRBV27; tentative D call: TRBD1 (6 bases). V shed 7 bases and J shed 1 base, with 23 bases lying between them. The germline V gene encodes CDR1 MNHEY and CDR2 SMNVEV (reference sequence). The CDR3 spans 18 residues. The CDR3, as DNA: TGTGCCAGCACTGTAGGGGGTCGCCCCTGCGTGGCCAAAAACATTCAGTACTTC. Residues: CASTVGGRPCVAKNIQYF.

The V call is TRBV7-2, the J call TRBJ2-7, with unresolved D. The CDR3 has 14 residues. The germline V gene encodes CDR1 SGHTA and CDR2 FQGNSA. Trimming took 4 bases from V and 0 from J, leaving 10 bases between them. The CDR3 protein is CASSSPGGSYEQYF. The CDR3 nucleotides read TGTGCCAGCAGCTCACCTGGTGGCTCCTACGAGCAGTACTTC.

The chain combines TRBV6-5 with TRBJ2-2; D is uncertain. V lost 2 bases, J lost 2 bases, and 12 bases lay in between. Germline CDR1 and CDR2: MNHEY and SVGAGI. The CDR3 is made up of 16 amino acids. The CDR3, as DNA: TGTGCCAGCAGTTACGGGATGAGGCCCAACACCGGGGAGCTGTTTTTT. This gives the protein CASSYGMRPNTGELFF.